A single sample gave rise to the 24 T cell receptor beta chains below, sequenced in a study of shared clonotypes between healthy human individuals. CD45RO-negative, CCR7-selected cells formed the naive CD8 fraction, which excluded terminally differentiated effector memory CD45RA+ cells. Some clones are missing from TCRdb's copy, which holds only in-frame ones; the method was immunoSEQ multiplex PCR. In the table there are roughly 2,000,000 clones, 80% to 95% of which are singletons. Sequencing was carried out using naive CD8+ T cells from PBMCs. These receptor sequences come from a man younger than 35 in good health. Some clones in this sample may be carry-over from other donors' samples.

V and J are TRBV27 and TRBJ2-5, with 12 bases aligning to TRBD2. V dropped 4 bases and J dropped 2; count of bases not matched to a gene: 8. Germline values: CDR1 MNHEY, CDR2 SMNVEV (reference sequence). The CDR3 has 17 amino acids. The CDR3 loop is CASSSPLGLAGQETQYF. The CDR3 coding sequence is TGTGCCAGCAGTTCCCCCCTGGGACTAGCGGGTCAAGAGACCCAGTACTTC.

A single count supports this clone. The chain couples TRBV28 to TRBJ2-1; 8 nucleotides agree with TRBD1. The germline V gene has CDR1 MDHEN and CDR2 SYDVKM. There are 14 residues in the CDR3. Trimming took 6 bases from V and 4 from J; bases not matched to a gene: 5. CDR3 amino acids: CASRGTGLYNEQFF. The CDR3 DNA is TGTGCCAGCAGGGGGACAGGCCTGTACAATGAGCAGTTCTTC.

The V gene is TRBV4-1, the J gene TRBJ2-7, with 11 positions matching TRBD2. Germline assignment: CDR1 MGHRA and CDR2 YSYEKL. This CDR3 has 18 amino acids. The V and J ends lost 4 bases and 0 bases, in that order; junction bases with no gene match: 11. The CDR3 spells CASSPSGLAGPSSYEQYF. Here the CDR3 DNA reads TGCGCCAGCAGCCCCAGCGGACTAGCGGGCCCAAGCTCCTACGAGCAGTACTTC.

V gene TRBV7-9 combines with J gene TRBJ2-7; 8 bases are a match to TRBD1. The length of the CDR3 is 16 residues. Unmatched junction bases numbered 10, after V lost 4 bases and J lost 2 bases. CDR1 and CDR2 from the germline V gene are SEHNR and FQNEAQ (reference sequence). This CDR3 is CASSSNGDRRPYEQYF. The CDR3, as DNA: TGTGCCAGCAGCTCAAACGGGGACAGGAGGCCCTACGAGCAGTACTTC.

This chain's CDR3 is CASSEMGIAGITYEQYF. CDR3 nucleotides: TGTGCCAGCAGTGAAATGGGGATAGCGGGAATCACCTACGAGCAGTACTTC. J is TRBJ2-7 and V is TRBV6-1, with TRBD2 matching 8 bases. Losses at the gene ends were 2 bases for V and 2 bases for J; bases not matched to a gene: 11. The CDR3 loop spans 17 amino acids. Germline assignment: CDR1 MNHNS and CDR2 SASEGT.

V gene TRBV7-9 combines with J gene TRBJ2-1; weak D call: TRBD1 (5 bases). V dropped 6 bases and J dropped 6 bases, with 12 bases sitting between them. CDR1 SEHNR and CDR2 FQNEAQ come from the germline V gene (reference sequence). The CDR3 totals 13 residues. The CDR3 region is CASSSRQGNEQFF. The CDR3 DNA sequence: TGTGCCAGCAGTTCGCGGCAGGGCAATGAGCAGTTCTTC.

This clone occurred a few times. The V gene is TRBV19, the J gene TRBJ1-1; D remains ambiguous. Trimming shortened V by 6 bases and J by 0 bases, and 14 bases separated the two germline ends. The CDR3 covers 15 residues. Germline V gene lookup returns CDR1 LNHDA and CDR2 SQIVND (reference sequence). CDR3 nucleotides: TGTGCCAGTAGACTCTCAGAGAACATGAACACTGAAGCTTTCTTT. Translated: CASRLSENMNTEAFF.

The rearrangement joins TRBV10-3 to TRBJ1-2; 7 bases map to TRBD1. Germline CDR1 is ENHRY and CDR2 is SYGVKD. V gave up 10 bases and J gave up 3 bases; unmatched junction bases: 14. The CDR3 totals 15 residues. For the CDR3, the DNA is TGTGCCACCTCTACGGGACAGACGCTAGACTATGGCTACACCTTC. Protein product: CATSTGQTLDYGYTF.

The chain has TRBV27 and TRBJ2-7, with 8 bases aligning to TRBD1. The CDR3 is made up of 15 amino acids. V lost 5 bases, J lost 2 bases, and 8 bases stayed unmatched. Germline values: CDR1 MNHEY, CDR2 SMNVEV (reference sequence). CDR3 DNA sequence: TGTGCCAGCAGTCAGGACAGGGTATCCGCCTACGAGCAGTACTTC. It is translated as CASSQDRVSAYEQYF.

The chain is built from TRBV7-9 and TRBJ2-1; D is undetermined. Trimming removed 3 bases at V and 8 bases at J, with 17 bases between. The CDR3 has 15 residues. Germline CDR1 SEHNR, CDR2 FQNEAQ (reference sequence). DNA of the CDR3: TGTGCCAGCAGCTTCGGAGTAAAAGGGCGAGATGAGCAGTTCTTC. Protein: CASSFGVKGRDEQFF.

V and J are TRBV19 and TRBJ1-1; possible D gene TRBD1, 6 bases. CDR1 is LNHDA and CDR2 is SQIVND in the germline V gene (reference sequence). CDR3 length equals 14 residues. V was trimmed by 6 bases and J by 4 bases, leaving 15 bases between them. The CDR3 loop is CASSMARGFTEAFF. The CDR3 DNA follows: TGTGCCAGTAGCATGGCTAGGGGGTTCACTGAAGCTTTCTTT.

The V call is TRBV19, the J call TRBJ2-4; 7 bases are a match to TRBD1. CDR1 and CDR2 from the germline V gene are LNHDA and SQIVND (reference sequence). The CDR3 length is 12 residues. V shed 10 bases, J shed 13 bases, and the junction held 13 bases outside the gene matches. The CDR3 DNA sequence: TGTGCCACACAGGGGTCCTTATGGATCCAGTACTTC. Protein sequence: CATQGSLWIQYF. Full variable domain (outside the CDR3, taken from reference TRBV19 and TRBJ2-4): DGGITQSPKYLFRKEGQNVTLSCEQNLNHDAMYWYRQDPGQGLRLIYYSQIVNDFQKGDIAEGYSVSREKKESFPLTVTSAQKNPTAFYLCATQGSLWIQYFGAGTRLSVL.

V usage is TRBV28 and J usage is TRBJ2-7; D is unresolved. Per the germline V gene, CDR1 is MDHEN and CDR2 is SYDVKM. Trimming shortened V by 3 bases and J by 6 bases, and 6 bases separated the two germline ends. CDR3 length equals 11 residues. As DNA, the CDR3 is TGTGCCAGCAGTTTCGAGCGCGAGCAGTACTTC. This gives the protein CASSFEREQYF.

The chain has TRBV15 and TRBJ2-1, with D possibly being TRBD2 (5 bases). Trimming removed 3 bases from V and 10 bases from J, with 10 bases in between. Germline V lookup: CDR1 LNHNV, CDR2 YYDKDF (reference sequence). The CDR3 has 12 residues. CDR3: CATSSFGGEQFF. DNA for the CDR3: TGTGCCACCAGCAGCTTCGGAGGAGAGCAGTTCTTC.

This clone showed up just once. The chain's CDR3 is CASRVRGQRQETQYF. CDR3 in DNA: TGTGCCAGCAGGGTAAGGGGACAACGCCAAGAGACCCAGTACTTC. This chain uses TRBV2 with TRBJ2-5, with D perhaps matching TRBD1 (6 bases). Germline CDR1 reads SNHLY; CDR2 reads FYNNEI. The CDR3 is 15 amino acids. V lost 6 bases to trimming and J lost 1 base, with 15 bases between them.

Here the CDR3 reads CASSPPTYGYTF. DNA of the CDR3: TGTGCCAGCAGCCCCCCAACCTATGGCTACACCTTC. The chain employs TRBV9 and TRBJ1-2; D is ambiguous. The CDR3 totals 12 residues. Germline assignment: CDR1 SGDLS and CDR2 YYNGEE. Trimming pared 4 bases from V and 4 bases from J, leaving 8 bases between.

The rearrangement joins TRBV4-1 to TRBJ2-2; D is unresolved. The CDR3 is 15 amino acids. V was shortened by 4 bases and J by 5 bases, with 14 bases between the two germline ends. CDR1 and CDR2 from the germline V gene are MGHRA and YSYEKL. The CDR3 DNA is TGCGCCAGCAGCCCGACCCCTTCGGGTACCGGGGAGCTGTTTTTT. This gives the protein CASSPTPSGTGELFF.

The chain is built from TRBV27 and TRBJ2-7, with 8 positions matching TRBD2. The CDR3 extends over 17 amino acids. Trimming removed 2 bases from V and 5 bases from J; junction bases left unmatched: 14. Germline V gene data show CDR1 as MNHEY and CDR2 as SMNVEV (reference sequence). CDR3 sequence (DNA): TGTGCCAGCAGTTTAAGGGAGCGGGAGTTAGAGATCCACGAGCAGTACTTC. It specifies CASSLRERELEIHEQYF.

The CDR3 sequence: CASSLVGGASNEQFF. The CDR3 DNA reads as TGTGCCAGCAGCTTAGTCGGGGGCGCTAGCAATGAGCAGTTCTTC. The chain combines TRBV7-6 with TRBJ2-1; either TRBD1 or TRBD2 may fit D (6 bases each). V lost 1 base and J 6 bases, leaving 13 bases between the germline ends. Germline loops: CDR1 SGHVS, CDR2 FNYEAQ. The CDR3 covers 15 residues.

This sequence joins TRBV6-6 and TRBJ2-3; 10 positions agree with TRBD2. J lost 4 bases, V lost 7 bases, and 11 bases had no gene match. Germline V lookup: CDR1 MNHNY, CDR2 SVGAGI (reference sequence). CDR3 length: 16 residues. The CDR3 reads CASTERAGGGPDTQYF. CDR3 DNA: TGTGCCAGCACTGAGAGAGCGGGAGGGGGCCCAGATACGCAGTATTTT.

V and J are TRBV13 and TRBJ1-1, with D uncertain. CDR1 and CDR2 from the germline V gene are PRHDT and FYEKMQ (reference sequence). The CDR3 sequence is 13 residues long. V was cut by 5 bases and J by 3 bases, with 10 bases left in between. The chain's CDR3 is CASSPQEDTEAFF. CDR3 bases: TGTGCCAGCAGCCCCCAGGAAGACACTGAAGCTTTCTTT.

The J gene is TRBJ2-7, the V gene TRBV6-5; D gene uncertain. The germline V gene encodes CDR1 MNHEY and CDR2 SVGAGI. The CDR3 loop spans 13 amino acids. V dropped 4 bases and J dropped 3 bases, with 10 bases sitting between them. The CDR3, as DNA: TGTGCCAGCAGTTCTCTACGGAACTACGAGCAGTACTTC. Protein product: CASSSLRNYEQYF.

This chain uses TRBV27 with TRBJ1-1; D ambiguous. V lost 5 bases and J lost 4, with 14 bases in between. Germline values: CDR1 MNHEY, CDR2 SMNVEV (reference sequence). This CDR3 spans 14 amino acids. The CDR3 is CASSPTLKGTEAFF. The CDR3 DNA is TGTGCCAGCAGTCCCACACTCAAGGGCACTGAAGCTTTCTTT.

The chain links TRBV28 to TRBJ1-4; D call uncertain. Germline CDR1 is MDHEN and CDR2 is SYDVKM. The ends were cut back, 5 bases at V and 3 bases at J, with 13 bases in the middle. The CDR3 loop spans 15 amino acids. Here the CDR3 reads CASSTKGWPNEKLFF. CDR3 DNA sequence: TGTGCCAGCAGTACGAAAGGCTGGCCTAATGAAAAACTGTTTTTT.